The TCR beta chain under discussion was sequenced for a study of OX40 agonist ivuxolimab in advanced cancers. TCRdb's copy holds only in-frame clones and misses some; the assay was immunoSEQ multiplex PCR. The sample records some 70,000 clones, roughly nine tenths being singletons. Germline V gene data show CDR1 as MDHEN and CDR2 as SYDVKM. This CDR3 is 16 amino acids long. The V end lost 8 bases, the J end lost 2 bases, and 19 bases lay between the germline ends. The sample was CD4+ or CD8+ T cells sorted from blood, taken in a trial of the OX40 agonist ivuxolimab. The TCR was taken from an adult with an advanced solid tumor such as melanoma, head and neck, liver or kidney cancer. This rearrangement joins TRBV28 to TRBJ1-5; D gene ambiguous. The CDR3 here is CASCSPTGSGNQPQHF. CDR3 bases: TGTGCCAGCTGTTCCCCCACGGGGTCAGGCAATCAGCCCCAGCATTTT.